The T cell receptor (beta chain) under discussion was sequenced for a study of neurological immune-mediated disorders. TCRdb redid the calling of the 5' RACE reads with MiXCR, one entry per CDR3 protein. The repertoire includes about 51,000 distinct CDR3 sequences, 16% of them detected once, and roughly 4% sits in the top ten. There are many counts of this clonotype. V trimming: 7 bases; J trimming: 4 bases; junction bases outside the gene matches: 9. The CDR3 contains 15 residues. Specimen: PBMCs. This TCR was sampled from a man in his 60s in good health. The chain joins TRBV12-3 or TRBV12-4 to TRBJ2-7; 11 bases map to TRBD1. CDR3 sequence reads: CASTLFGTGGYEQYF. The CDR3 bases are TGTGCCAGCACCTTATTTGGGACAGGGGGGTACGAGCAGTACTTC.